This T cell receptor (beta chain) was identified in a study of identifying expanded T cells in peripheral blood. Study results and limitations: Across healthy donors, higher total template counts meant significantly greater roughly two-week count variance. Technical replicates showed roughly 1.2 changed clones; roughly two weeks about 16.4; four weeks 19.

Profiled with immunoSEQ multiplex PCR; TCRdb holds only in-frame clones, not every one. The data contain under 100,000 clones, 85% to 90% of them singletons. No infections or other immune events were documented during collection. The V gene's germline CDR1 is SGHVS and CDR2 FQNEAQ. V lost 7 bases and J 3 bases, leaving 16 bases between the germline ends. The CDR3 sequence is 15 residues long. This clone was recorded only once. Its antigen is undetermined. The rearrangement joins TRBV7-8 to TRBJ2-1; D is perhaps TRBD2 (5 bases). This receptor was taken from a person aged 18 to 70 in good health. Input material: blood. The CDR3 sequence is CASTPRGLGYNEQFF. In DNA, the CDR3 is TGTGCCAGCACCCCTCGTGGACTCGGCTACAATGAGCAGTTCTTC.